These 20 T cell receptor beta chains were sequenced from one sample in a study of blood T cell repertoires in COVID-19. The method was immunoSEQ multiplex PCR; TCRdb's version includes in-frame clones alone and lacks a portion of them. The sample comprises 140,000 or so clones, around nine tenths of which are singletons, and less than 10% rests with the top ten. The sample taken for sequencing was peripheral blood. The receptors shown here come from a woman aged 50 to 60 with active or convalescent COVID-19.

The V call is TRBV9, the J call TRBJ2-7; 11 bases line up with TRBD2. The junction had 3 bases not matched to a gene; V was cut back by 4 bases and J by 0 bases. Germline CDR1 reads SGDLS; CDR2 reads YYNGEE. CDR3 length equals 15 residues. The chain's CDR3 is CASSTSGGSSYEQYF. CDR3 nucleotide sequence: TGTGCCAGCAGCACTAGCGGGGGCAGCTCCTACGAGCAGTACTTC.

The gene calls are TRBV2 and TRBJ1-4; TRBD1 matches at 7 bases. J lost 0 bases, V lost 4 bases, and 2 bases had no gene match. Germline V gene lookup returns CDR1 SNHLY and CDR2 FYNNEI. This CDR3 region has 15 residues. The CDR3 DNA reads TGTGCCAGCAGTGTTGGGACAGCAACTAATGAAAAACTGTTTTTT. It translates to CASSVGTATNEKLFF.

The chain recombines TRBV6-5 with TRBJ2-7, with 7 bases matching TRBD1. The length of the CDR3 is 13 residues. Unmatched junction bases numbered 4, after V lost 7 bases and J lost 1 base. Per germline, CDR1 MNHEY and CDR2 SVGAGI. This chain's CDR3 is CASKGDSSYEQYF. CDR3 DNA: TGTGCCAGCAAAGGGGACAGTTCCTACGAGCAGTACTTC.

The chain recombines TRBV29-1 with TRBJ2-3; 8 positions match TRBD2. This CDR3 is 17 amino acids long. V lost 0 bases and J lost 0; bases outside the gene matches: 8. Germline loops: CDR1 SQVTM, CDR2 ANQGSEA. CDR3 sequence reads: CSVEDRVAGLSTDTQYF. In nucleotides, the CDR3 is TGCAGCGTTGAAGATCGGGTAGCGGGGTTGAGCACAGATACGCAGTATTTT.

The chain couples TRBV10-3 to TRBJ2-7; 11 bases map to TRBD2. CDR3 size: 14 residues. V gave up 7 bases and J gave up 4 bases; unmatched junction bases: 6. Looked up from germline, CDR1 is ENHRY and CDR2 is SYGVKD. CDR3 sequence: CAIMSASGGYEQYF. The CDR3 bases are TGTGCCATCATGTCGGCTAGCGGGGGGTACGAGCAGTACTTC.

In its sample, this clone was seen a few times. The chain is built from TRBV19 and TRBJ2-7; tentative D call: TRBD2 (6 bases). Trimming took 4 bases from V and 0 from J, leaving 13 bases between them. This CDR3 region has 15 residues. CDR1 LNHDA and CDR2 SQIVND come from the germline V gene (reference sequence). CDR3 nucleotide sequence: TGTGCCAGTAGTACCCTCCAGGGAGGCTCCTACGAGCAGTACTTC. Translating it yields CASSTLQGGSYEQYF.

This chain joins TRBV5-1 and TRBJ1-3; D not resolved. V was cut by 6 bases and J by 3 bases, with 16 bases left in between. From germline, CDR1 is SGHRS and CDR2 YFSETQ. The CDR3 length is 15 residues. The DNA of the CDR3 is TGCGCCAGCACCCCCTTCTTAGGAGGTGGAAACACCATATATTTT. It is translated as CASTPFLGGGNTIYF.

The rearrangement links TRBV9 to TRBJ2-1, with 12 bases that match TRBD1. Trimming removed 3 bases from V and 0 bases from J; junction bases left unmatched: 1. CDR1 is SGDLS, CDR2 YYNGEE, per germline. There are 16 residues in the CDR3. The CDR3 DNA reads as TGTGCCAGCAGCGGGGACAGGGGGCCCTCCTACAATGAGCAGTTCTTC. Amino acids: CASSGDRGPSYNEQFF.

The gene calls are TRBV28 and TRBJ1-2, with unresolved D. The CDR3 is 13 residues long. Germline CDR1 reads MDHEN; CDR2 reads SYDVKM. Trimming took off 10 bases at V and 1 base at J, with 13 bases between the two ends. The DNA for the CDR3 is TGTGCCACCTCTCGAGGTATTAACTATGGCTACACCTTC. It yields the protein CATSRGINYGYTF.

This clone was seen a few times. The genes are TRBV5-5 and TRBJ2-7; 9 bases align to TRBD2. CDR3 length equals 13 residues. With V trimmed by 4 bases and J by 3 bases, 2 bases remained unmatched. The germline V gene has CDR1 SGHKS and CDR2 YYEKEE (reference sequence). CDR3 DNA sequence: TGTGCCAGCAGCAGTAGCGGGAGCTACGAGCAGTACTTC. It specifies CASSSSGSYEQYF.

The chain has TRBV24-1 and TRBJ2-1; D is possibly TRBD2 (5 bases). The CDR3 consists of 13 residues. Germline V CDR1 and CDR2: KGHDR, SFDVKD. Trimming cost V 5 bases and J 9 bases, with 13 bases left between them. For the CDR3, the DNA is TGTGCCACCAGTGCACTAGGTGGTGGTGAGCAGTTCTTC. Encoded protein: CATSALGGGEQFF.

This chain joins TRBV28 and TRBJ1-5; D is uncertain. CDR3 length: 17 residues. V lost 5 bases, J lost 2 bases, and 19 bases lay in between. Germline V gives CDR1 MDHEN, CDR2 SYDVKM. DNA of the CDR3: TGTGCCAGCAGTCCCTCGGGGAGGCGTGGGCGCAATCAGCCCCAGCATTTT. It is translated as CASSPSGRRGRNQPQHF.

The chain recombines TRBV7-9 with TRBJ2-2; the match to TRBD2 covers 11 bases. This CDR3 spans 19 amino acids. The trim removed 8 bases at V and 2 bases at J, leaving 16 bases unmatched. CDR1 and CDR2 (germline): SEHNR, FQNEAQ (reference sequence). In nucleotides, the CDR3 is TGTGCCAGCCACTCACTTCCTCTAGCGGGGGGCTCTAACACCGGGGAGCTGTTTTTT. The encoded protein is CASHSLPLAGGSNTGELFF.

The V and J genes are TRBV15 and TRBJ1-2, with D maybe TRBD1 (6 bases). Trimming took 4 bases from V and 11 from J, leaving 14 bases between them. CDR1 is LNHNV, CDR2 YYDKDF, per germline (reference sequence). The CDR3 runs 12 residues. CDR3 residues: CATSTGQSAYTF. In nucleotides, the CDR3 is TGTGCCACCAGCACAGGACAGTCGGCATACACCTTC.

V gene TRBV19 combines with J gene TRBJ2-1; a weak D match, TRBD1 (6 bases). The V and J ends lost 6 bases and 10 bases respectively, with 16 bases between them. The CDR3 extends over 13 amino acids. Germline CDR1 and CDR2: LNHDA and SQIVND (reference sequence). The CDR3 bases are TGTGCCAGTAGGACACCAGGGGTAGGCGAGCAGTTCTTC. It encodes CASRTPGVGEQFF.

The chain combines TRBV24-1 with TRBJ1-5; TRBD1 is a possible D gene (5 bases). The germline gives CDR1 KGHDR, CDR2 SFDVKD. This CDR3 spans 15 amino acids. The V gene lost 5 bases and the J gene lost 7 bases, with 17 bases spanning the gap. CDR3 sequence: CATSGRAGPGQPQHF. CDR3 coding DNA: TGTGCCACCAGTGGGCGTGCGGGGCCGGGGCAGCCCCAGCATTTT.

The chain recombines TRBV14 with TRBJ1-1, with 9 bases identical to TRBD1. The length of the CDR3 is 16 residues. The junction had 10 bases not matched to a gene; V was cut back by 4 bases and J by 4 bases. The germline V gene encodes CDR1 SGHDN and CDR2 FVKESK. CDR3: CASSLPGQGTTTEAFF. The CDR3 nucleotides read TGTGCCAGCAGCCTCCCGGGACAGGGAACCACCACTGAAGCTTTCTTT.

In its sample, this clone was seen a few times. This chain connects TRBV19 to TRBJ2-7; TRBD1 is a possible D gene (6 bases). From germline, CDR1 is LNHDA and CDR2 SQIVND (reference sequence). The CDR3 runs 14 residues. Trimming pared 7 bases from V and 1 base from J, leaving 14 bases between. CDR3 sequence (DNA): TGTGCCAGTACCGACAGGTTGGGGTCCTACGAGCAGTACTTC. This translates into CASTDRLGSYEQYF.

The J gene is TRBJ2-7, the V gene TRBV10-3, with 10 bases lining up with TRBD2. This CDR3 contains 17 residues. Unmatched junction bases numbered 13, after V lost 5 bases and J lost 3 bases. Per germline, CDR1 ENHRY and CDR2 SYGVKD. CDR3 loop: CAISRSGGAYDFYEQYF. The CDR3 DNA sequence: TGTGCCATCAGTAGAAGCGGGGGGGCCTATGATTTCTACGAGCAGTACTTC.

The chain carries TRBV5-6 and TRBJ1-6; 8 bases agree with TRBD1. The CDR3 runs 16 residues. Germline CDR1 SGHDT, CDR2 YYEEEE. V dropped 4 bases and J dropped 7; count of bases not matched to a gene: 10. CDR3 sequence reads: CASSTGTGDRNSPLHF. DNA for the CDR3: TGTGCCAGCAGCACCGGGACAGGCGATCGAAATTCACCCCTCCACTTT.